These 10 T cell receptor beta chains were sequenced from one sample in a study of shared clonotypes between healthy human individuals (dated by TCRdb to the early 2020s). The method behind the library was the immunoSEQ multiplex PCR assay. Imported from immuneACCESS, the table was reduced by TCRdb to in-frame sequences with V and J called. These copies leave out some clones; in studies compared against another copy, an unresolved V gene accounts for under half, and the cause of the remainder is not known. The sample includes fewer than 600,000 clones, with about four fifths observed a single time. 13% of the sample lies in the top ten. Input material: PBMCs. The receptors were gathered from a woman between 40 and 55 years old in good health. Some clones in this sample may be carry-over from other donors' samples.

CDR3 DNA: TGTGCCAGCAGCGAGACAGGGTCGGACCAGCCCCAGCATTTT. This sequence encodes CASSETGSDQPQHF. V and J are TRBV9 and TRBJ1-5, with TRBD1 matching 7 bases. The trim removed 3 bases at V and 7 bases at J, leaving 7 bases unmatched. Germline loops: CDR1 SGDLS, CDR2 YYNGEE. The CDR3 loop spans 14 amino acids.

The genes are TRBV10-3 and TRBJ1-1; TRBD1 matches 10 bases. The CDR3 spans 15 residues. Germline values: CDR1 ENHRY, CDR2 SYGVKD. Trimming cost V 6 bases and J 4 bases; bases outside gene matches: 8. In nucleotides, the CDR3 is TGTGCCATCAGGAAAAGGACAGGGGGGAGCACTGAAGCTTTCTTT. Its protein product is CAIRKRTGGSTEAFF.

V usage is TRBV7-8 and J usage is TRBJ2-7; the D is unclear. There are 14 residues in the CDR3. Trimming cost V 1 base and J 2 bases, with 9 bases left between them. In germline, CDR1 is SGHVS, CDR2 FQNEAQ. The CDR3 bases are TGTGCCAGCAGCTTAGGAGAGGTTACCTACGAGCAGTACTTC. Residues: CASSLGEVTYEQYF.

CDR3 nucleotides: TGTGCCAGCAGCCCTCCTAGCGGATACGAGCAGTACTTC. Amino acids: CASSPPSGYEQYF. The chain carries TRBV7-2 and TRBJ2-7; 7 positions match TRBD2. Germline assignment: CDR1 SGHTA and CDR2 FQGNSA. J was trimmed by 4 bases and V by 5 bases; bases with no gene match: 5. The CDR3 runs 13 residues. Looking up the rest from reference TRBV7-2 and TRBJ2-7 gives the full variable domain: GAGVSQSPSNKVTEKGKDVELRCDPISGHTALYWYRQSLGQGLEFLIYFQGNSAPDKSGLPSDRFSAERTGGSVSTLTIQRTQQEDSAVYLCASSPPSGYEQYFGPGTRLTVT.

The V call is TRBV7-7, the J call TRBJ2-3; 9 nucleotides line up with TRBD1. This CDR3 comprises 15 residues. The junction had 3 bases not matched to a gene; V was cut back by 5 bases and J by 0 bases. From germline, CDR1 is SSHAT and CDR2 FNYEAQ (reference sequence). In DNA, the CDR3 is TGTGCCAGCAGCCTCGGACAGGGGAGCACAGATACGCAGTATTTT. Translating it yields CASSLGQGSTDTQYF. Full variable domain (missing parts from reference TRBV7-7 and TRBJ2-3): GAGVSQSPRYKVTKRGQDVTLRCDPISSHATLYWYQQALGQGPEFLTYFNYEAQPDKSGLPSDRFSAERPEGSISTLTIQRTEQRDSAMYRCASSLGQGSTDTQYFGPGTRLTVL.

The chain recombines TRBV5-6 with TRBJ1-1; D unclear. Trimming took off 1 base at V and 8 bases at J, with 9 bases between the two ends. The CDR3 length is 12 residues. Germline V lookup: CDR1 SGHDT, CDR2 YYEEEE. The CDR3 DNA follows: TGTGCCAGCAGCTTGACGGGCTTCGAAGCTTTCTTT. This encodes CASSLTGFEAFF. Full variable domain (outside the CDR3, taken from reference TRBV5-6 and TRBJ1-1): DAGVTQSPTHLIKTRGQQVTLRCSPKSGHDTVSWYQQALGQGPQFIFQYYEEEERQRGNFPDRFSGHQFPNYSSELNVNALLLGDSALYLCASSLTGFEAFFGQGTRLTVV.

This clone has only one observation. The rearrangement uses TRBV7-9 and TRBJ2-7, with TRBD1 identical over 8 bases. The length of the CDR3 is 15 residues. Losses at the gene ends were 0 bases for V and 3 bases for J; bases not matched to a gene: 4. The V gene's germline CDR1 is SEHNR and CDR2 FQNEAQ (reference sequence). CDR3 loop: CASSLAGQANYEQYF. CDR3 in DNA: TGTGCCAGCAGCTTAGCGGGACAGGCAAACTACGAGCAGTACTTC.

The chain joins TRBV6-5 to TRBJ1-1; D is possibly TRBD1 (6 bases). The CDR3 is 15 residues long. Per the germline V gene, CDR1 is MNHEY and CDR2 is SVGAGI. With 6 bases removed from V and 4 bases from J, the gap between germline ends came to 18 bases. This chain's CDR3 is CASRPRGGWSTEAFF. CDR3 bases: TGTGCCAGCAGACCCAGGGGAGGGTGGAGCACTGAAGCTTTCTTT.

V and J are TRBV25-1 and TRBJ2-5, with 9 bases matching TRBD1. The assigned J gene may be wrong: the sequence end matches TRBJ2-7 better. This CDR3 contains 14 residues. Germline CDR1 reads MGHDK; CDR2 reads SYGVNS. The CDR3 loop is CASSENRGPYEQYF. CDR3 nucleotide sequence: TGTGCCAGCAGTGAAAACAGGGGGCCCTACGAGCAGTACTTC.

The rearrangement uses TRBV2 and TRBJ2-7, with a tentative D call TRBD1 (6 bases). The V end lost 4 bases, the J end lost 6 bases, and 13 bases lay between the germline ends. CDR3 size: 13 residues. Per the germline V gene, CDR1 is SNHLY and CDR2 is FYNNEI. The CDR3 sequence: CASSGSGVSEQYF. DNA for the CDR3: TGTGCCAGCAGTGGGTCAGGGGTGTCCGAGCAGTACTTC.